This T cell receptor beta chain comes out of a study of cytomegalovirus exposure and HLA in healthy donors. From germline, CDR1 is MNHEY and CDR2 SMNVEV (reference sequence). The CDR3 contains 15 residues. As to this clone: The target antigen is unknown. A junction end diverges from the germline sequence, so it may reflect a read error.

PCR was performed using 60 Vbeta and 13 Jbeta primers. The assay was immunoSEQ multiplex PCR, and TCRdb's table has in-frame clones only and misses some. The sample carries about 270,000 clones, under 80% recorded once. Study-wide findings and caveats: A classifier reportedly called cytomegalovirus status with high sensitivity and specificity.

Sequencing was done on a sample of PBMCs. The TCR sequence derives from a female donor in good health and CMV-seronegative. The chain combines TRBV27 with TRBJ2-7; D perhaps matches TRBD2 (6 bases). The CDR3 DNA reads TGTGCTAGCAGTCCCCCGGGACTTACTCACTACGAGCAGTACTTC. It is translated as CASSPPGLTHYEQYF.